This T cell receptor beta chain is drawn from a study of blood T cell repertoires in COVID-19. Study summary: PBMCs, B-cell-depleted T cells, or T cells provided the cDNA or gDNA that made up the material.

Under the authors' procedure: Using reference gene primer amplification, nucleated cell counts were estimated. The method was immunoSEQ multiplex PCR; TCRdb's version includes in-frame clones alone and lacks a portion of them. Clonal size and the V and J genes are those of that table, whereas D and trimming came from the DNA. The sample gives 300,000 to 350,000 clones, roughly 90% of which show up once; roughly 7% is in the top ten. Concerning this clone: Distinct nucleotide sequences in the sample also encode this CDR3.

This clonotype originated in a woman aged 25 to 39 with COVID-19, enrolled during active disease. The specimen sequenced was peripheral blood.

DNA of the CDR3: TGTGCCAGCAGTCGGCCGGGACAGGGTTCCTACGAGCAGTACTTC. Translated, it gives CASSRPGQGSYEQYF. The chain uses TRBV28 and TRBJ2-7; 9 nucleotides line up with TRBD1. The CDR3 totals 15 residues. V lost 5 bases and J lost 1; bases outside the gene matches: 6. Germline CDR1 MDHEN, CDR2 SYDVKM.